The clone carrying this T cell receptor beta chain was observed a handful of times. The antigen is undetermined. The data are from a study of shared clonotypes between healthy human individuals. The CDR3 extends over 11 amino acids. The ends were cut back, 5 bases at V and 7 bases at J, with 5 bases in the middle. Per the germline V gene, CDR1 is KGHSH and CDR2 is LQKENI. Every subset had its genomic DNA shared out evenly among several immunoSEQ plates. Original processing methods: ImmunoSEQ output lacked quality scores and full-length reads, limiting matched filtering. Assay: immunoSEQ multiplex PCR; the TCRdb copy retains only in-frame clones and omits some. The V and J calls and clone size are taken from that table; D and trimming were inferred from the DNA. The sample holds about 680,000 clones, roughly nine tenths seen once. Naive-designated CD8 cells lacked CD45RO, were positively enriched for CCR7, and omitted terminally differentiated effector memory CD45RA+ cells.

Study outcomes and limitations: All-four-donor shared clonotypes had higher generation probabilities than non-shared clonotypes did. Among several donors, about 5% of naive CD4 clonotypes were found in common.

The sequence was collected from a man between 25 and 39 years old in good health. Sequenced: naive CD8+ T cells sorted from blood. The J gene is TRBJ2-2, the V gene TRBV18; no clear D gene. The CDR3 bases are TGTGCCAGCTCATCAGTCGGGGAGCTGTTTTTT. This gives the protein CASSSVGELFF.